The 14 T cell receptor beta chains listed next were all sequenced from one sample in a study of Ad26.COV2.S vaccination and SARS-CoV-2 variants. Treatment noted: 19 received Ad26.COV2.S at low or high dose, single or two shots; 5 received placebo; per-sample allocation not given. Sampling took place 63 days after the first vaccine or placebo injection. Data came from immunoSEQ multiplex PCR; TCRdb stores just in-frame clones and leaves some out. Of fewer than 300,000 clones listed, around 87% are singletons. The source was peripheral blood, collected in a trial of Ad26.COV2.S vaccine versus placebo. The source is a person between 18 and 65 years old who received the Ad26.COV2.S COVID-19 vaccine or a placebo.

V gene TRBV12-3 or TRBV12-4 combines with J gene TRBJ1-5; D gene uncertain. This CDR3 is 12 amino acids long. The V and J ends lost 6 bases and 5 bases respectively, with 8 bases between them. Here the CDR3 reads CASSAHHQPQHF. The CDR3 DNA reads TGTGCCAGCAGCGCTCATCATCAGCCCCAGCATTTT.

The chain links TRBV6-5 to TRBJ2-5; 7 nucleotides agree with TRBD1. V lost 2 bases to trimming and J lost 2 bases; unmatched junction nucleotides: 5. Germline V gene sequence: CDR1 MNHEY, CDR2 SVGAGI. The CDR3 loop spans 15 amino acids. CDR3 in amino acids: CASSYTTGDQETQYF. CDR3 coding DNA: TGTGCCAGCAGTTACACCACAGGGGATCAAGAGACCCAGTACTTC.

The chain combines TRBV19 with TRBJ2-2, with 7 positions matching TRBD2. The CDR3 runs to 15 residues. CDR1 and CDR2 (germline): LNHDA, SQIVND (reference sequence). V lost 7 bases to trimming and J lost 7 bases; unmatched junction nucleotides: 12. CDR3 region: CASTSWRESVGELFF. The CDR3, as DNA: TGTGCCAGTACCTCGTGGCGGGAGTCGGTCGGGGAGCTGTTTTTT.

The CDR3 region has the DNA TGCGCCAGCAGCCAAGACAGTTACAATGAGCAGTTCTTC. Translated: CASSQDSYNEQFF. The V gene is TRBV4-3, the J gene TRBJ2-1; D call uncertain. The CDR3 sequence is 13 residues long. Germline V gives CDR1 LGHNA, CDR2 YSLEER. V lost 0 bases and J 4 bases, leaving 4 bases between the germline ends.

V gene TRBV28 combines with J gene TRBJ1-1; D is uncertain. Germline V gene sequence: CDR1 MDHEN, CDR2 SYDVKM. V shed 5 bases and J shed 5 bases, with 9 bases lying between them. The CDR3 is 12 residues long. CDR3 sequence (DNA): TGTGCCAGCAGTGGGAGGAGGACTGAAGCTTTCTTT. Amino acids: CASSGRRTEAFF.

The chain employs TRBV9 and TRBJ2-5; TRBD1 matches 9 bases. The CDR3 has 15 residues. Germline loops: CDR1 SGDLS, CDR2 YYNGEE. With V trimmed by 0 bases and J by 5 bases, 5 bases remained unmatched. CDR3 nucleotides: TGTGCCAGCAGCGTAGGTACAGGGGGCTGGGAGACCCAGTACTTC. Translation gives CASSVGTGGWETQYF.

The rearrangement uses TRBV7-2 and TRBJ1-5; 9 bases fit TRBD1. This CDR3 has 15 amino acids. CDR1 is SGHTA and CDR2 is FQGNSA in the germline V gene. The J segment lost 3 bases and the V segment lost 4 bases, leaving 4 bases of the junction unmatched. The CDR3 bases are TGTGCCAGCAGCTCGGGACAGGGAAACAATCAGCCCCAGCATTTT. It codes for CASSSGQGNNQPQHF.

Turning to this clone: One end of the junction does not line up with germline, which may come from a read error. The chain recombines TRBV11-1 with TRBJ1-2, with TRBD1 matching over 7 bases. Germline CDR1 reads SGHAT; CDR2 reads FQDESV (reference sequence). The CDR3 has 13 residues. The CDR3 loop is CASSPTWARGQDF. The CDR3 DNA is TGTGCCAGCAGCCCCACCTGGGCCCGTGGACAGGACTTC.

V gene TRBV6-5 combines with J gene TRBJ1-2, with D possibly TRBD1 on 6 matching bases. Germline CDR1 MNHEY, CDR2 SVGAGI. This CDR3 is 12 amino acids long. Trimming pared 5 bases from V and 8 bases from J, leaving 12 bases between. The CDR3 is CASSPTGGGYTF. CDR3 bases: TGTGCCAGCAGTCCGACAGGAGGGGGCTACACCTTC.

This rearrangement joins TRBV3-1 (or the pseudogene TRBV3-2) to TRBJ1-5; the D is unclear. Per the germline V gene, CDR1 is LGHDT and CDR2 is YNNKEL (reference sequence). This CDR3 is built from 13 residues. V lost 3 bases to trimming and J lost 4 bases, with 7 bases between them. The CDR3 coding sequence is TGTGCCAGCAGCCAGAGCTTTAATCAGCCCCAGCATTTT. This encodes CASSQSFNQPQHF.

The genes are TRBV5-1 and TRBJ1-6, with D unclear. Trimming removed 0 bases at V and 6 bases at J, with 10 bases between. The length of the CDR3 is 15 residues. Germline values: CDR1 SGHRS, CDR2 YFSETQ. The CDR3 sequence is CASSLEQAGNSPLHF. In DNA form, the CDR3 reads TGCGCCAGCAGCTTGGAGCAGGCCGGTAATTCACCCCTCCACTTT.

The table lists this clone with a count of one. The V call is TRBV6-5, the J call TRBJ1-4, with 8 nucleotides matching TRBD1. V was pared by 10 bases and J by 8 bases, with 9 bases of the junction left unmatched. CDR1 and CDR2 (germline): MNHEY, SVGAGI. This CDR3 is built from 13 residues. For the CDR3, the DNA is TGTGCCATCTCAGGGGGCTCGGGGGAAAAACTGTTTTTT. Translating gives CAISGGSGEKLFF.

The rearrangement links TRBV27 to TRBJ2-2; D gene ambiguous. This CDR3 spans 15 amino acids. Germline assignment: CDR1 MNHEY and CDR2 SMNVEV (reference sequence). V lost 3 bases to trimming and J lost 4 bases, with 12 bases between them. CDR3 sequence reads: CASSFMPSGTGELFF. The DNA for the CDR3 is TGTGCCAGCAGTTTTATGCCTAGTGGCACCGGGGAGCTGTTTTTT.

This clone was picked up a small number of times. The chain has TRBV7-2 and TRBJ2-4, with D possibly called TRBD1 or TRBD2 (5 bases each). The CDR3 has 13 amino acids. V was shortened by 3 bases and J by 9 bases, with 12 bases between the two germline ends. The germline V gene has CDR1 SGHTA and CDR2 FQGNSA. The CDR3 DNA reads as TGTGCCAGCAGCTTCGTCGGGGCGCGCATTCAGTACTTC. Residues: CASSFVGARIQYF.